Below are 23 T cell receptor beta chains sequenced from a single sample in a study of T cell responses to AZD1222 COVID-19 vaccine. This table comes from immunoSEQ multiplex PCR, and its TCRdb copy is limited to in-frame clones, with some not included. This sample has roughly 140,000 clones; 90% to 95% occur once, and the top ten carry 12%. The source was peripheral blood, collected after recovery from COVID-19. The receptors derive from an adult who had recovered from COVID-19.

V and J are TRBV27 and TRBJ1-5; D is unresolved. V lost 2 bases and J 0 bases, leaving 8 bases between the germline ends. This CDR3 region has 15 residues. CDR1 MNHEY and CDR2 SMNVEV come from the germline V gene (reference sequence). The CDR3 sequence is CASSLRMYSNQPQHF. CDR3 nucleotides: TGTGCCAGCAGTTTACGTATGTATAGCAATCAGCCCCAGCATTTT.

There are a few counts of this clone. The chain combines TRBV5-5 with TRBJ2-1; TRBD2 agrees at 8 bases. The ends lost 4 bases at V and 7 bases at J; junction bases unmatched: 16. This CDR3 has 17 amino acids. Germline CDR1 and CDR2: SGHKS and YYEKEE (reference sequence). Here the CDR3 reads CASSPYPPGLVQNEQFF. As DNA, the CDR3 is TGTGCCAGCAGCCCCTACCCACCGGGACTAGTACAAAATGAGCAGTTCTTC.

CDR3 amino acids: CASSLPGASFYGYTF. The CDR3 coding sequence is TGTGCCAGCAGTCTCCCGGGGGCCTCTTTCTATGGCTACACCTTC. J is TRBJ1-2 and V is TRBV28; tentatively, D is TRBD1 (6 bases). Germline CDR1 MDHEN, CDR2 SYDVKM. V was cut by 5 bases and J by 4 bases, with 17 bases left in between. The CDR3 runs 15 residues.

Here the CDR3 DNA reads TGTGCCAGCAGCTTCCCGAGGGAGGACACTGAAGCTTTCTTT. Translating gives CASSFPREDTEAFF. The rearrangement uses TRBV5-6 and TRBJ1-1; D ambiguous. Germline V gene lookup returns CDR1 SGHDT and CDR2 YYEEEE. CDR3 length: 14 amino acids. The V end lost 2 bases, the J end lost 3 bases, and 11 bases lay between the germline ends.

The J gene is TRBJ1-6, the V gene TRBV28; 12 bases are shared with TRBD1. V shed 6 bases, J shed 5 bases, and the junction held 11 bases outside the gene matches. The CDR3 runs to 18 residues. Germline lookup yields CDR1 MDHEN and CDR2 SYDVKM. The CDR3 loop reads CASSYRDRGLWDNSPLHF. In DNA form, the CDR3 reads TGTGCCAGCAGCTACCGGGACAGGGGGCTGTGGGATAATTCACCCCTCCACTTT.

The chain couples TRBV24-1 to TRBJ1-5; D uncertain. Germline lookup yields CDR1 KGHDR and CDR2 SFDVKD. Trimming took off 4 bases at V and 13 bases at J, with 10 bases between the two ends. CDR3 size: 11 residues. The CDR3, as DNA: TGTGCCACCAGTGACCGCCTCGGGCAGCATTTT. Translating gives CATSDRLGQHF.

The chain recombines TRBV2 with TRBJ1-1; possibly TRBD1 for D (5 bases). This CDR3 has 13 amino acids. The ends were cut back, 3 bases at V and 8 bases at J, with 13 bases in the middle. CDR1 SNHLY and CDR2 FYNNEI come from the germline V gene. The CDR3 region is CASSETTVTEAFF. CDR3 DNA sequence: TGTGCCAGCAGTGAGACGACAGTCACAGAAGCTTTCTTT. The entire variable domain, with the rest obtained from reference TRBV2 and TRBJ1-1, is as follows: EPEVTQTPSHQVTQMGQEVILRCVPISNHLYFYWYRQILGQKVEFLVSFYNNEISEKSEIFDDQFSVERPDGSNFTLKIRSTKLEDSAMYFCASSETTVTEAFFGQGTRLTVV.

This rearrangement joins TRBV3-1 (or the pseudogene TRBV3-2) to TRBJ2-5; 7 bases match TRBD2. After removal of 1 base from V and 5 bases from J, the junction contained 10 bases not matched to a gene. In germline, CDR1 is LGHDT, CDR2 YNNKEL (reference sequence). The CDR3 is 16 residues long. DNA for the CDR3: TGTGCCAGCAGCCAAGGGCCGAAGGGAGGGAGGGAGACCCAGTACTTC. Its translation is CASSQGPKGGRETQYF.

CDR3 sequence: CASSIPSGSRNEQFF. The CDR3 DNA sequence: TGTGCCAGTAGTATCCCTAGCGGGAGTCGGAATGAGCAGTTCTTC. The chain uses TRBV19 and TRBJ2-1; 10 nucleotides match TRBD2. The germline V gene encodes CDR1 LNHDA and CDR2 SQIVND (reference sequence). The CDR3 is made up of 15 amino acids. V trimming: 3 bases; J trimming: 7 bases; junction bases outside the gene matches: 6.

This chain uses TRBV11-2 with TRBJ2-5, with D perhaps TRBD2 (7 bases). Per germline, CDR1 SGHAT and CDR2 FQNNGV. V was clipped by 0 bases and J by 9 bases, with 20 bases between them. This CDR3 is built from 16 residues. The CDR3 DNA reads TGTGCCAGCAGCTTAGATCGCTGGGGGCAGGGAGGGGCCCAGTACTTC. Its protein product is CASSLDRWGQGGAQYF.

This rearrangement joins TRBV5-8 to TRBJ2-4; possible D gene TRBD2, 5 bases. Per germline, CDR1 SGHTS and CDR2 YDEGEE. The CDR3 runs 16 residues. Trimming stripped 4 bases from V and 5 bases from J, with 19 bases between. In DNA, the CDR3 is TGTGCCAGCAGCCCTCATACTAGTTCGGCCCAAAACATTCAGTACTTC. Translating gives CASSPHTSSAQNIQYF.

The chain has TRBV5-1 and TRBJ2-5; D possibly corresponds to TRBD1 (8 bases). V lost 1 base and J 6 bases, leaving 16 bases between the germline ends. The CDR3 consists of 15 residues. CDR1 SGHRS and CDR2 YFSETQ come from the germline V gene. CDR3 coding DNA: TGCGCCAGCAGCTTGTCGACAGGGGAGGGTAAGACCCAGTACTTC. Translating it yields CASSLSTGEGKTQYF. Looking up the rest from reference TRBV5-1 and TRBJ2-5 gives the full variable domain: KAGVTQTPRYLIKTRGQQVTLSCSPISGHRSVSWYQQTPGQGLQFLFEYFSETQRNKGNFPGRFSGRQFSNSRSEMNVSTLELGDSALYLCASSLSTGEGKTQYFGPGTRLLVL.

The CDR3: CASSTIAGTDTQYF. CDR3 DNA: TGTGCCAGCAGCACTATTGCTGGCACAGATACGCAGTATTTT. The genes are TRBV6-5 and TRBJ2-3; D unclear. The CDR3 consists of 14 residues. Germline loops: CDR1 MNHEY, CDR2 SVGAGI. Trimming left V 6 bases short and J 1 base short, with 11 bases between.

This rearrangement joins TRBV5-1 to TRBJ1-1; D remains ambiguous. This CDR3 has 14 amino acids. Germline CDR1 and CDR2: SGHRS and YFSETQ. V lost 4 bases to trimming and J lost 6 bases, with 16 bases between them. CDR3 in DNA: TGCGCCAGCAGCCCGGCAGAGGATTGGGCTGAAGCTTTCTTT. Its protein product is CASSPAEDWAEAFF. The entire variable domain, with the rest obtained from reference TRBV5-1 and TRBJ1-1, is as follows: KAGVTQTPRYLIKTRGQQVTLSCSPISGHRSVSWYQQTPGQGLQFLFEYFSETQRNKGNFPGRFSGRQFSNSRSEMNVSTLELGDSALYLCASSPAEDWAEAFFGQGTRLTVV.

V usage is TRBV28 and J usage is TRBJ2-3; 8 bases line up with TRBD1. The J segment lost 2 bases and the V segment lost 5 bases, leaving 9 bases of the junction unmatched. Germline CDR1 is MDHEN and CDR2 is SYDVKM. CDR3 size: 16 residues. The CDR3 loop reads CASSPSQGAVTDTQYF. CDR3 DNA: TGTGCCAGCAGTCCTTCGCAGGGGGCCGTCACAGATACGCAGTATTTT.

This clone was detected only once. CDR3 protein: CASSQIPGGTGELFF. DNA of the CDR3: TGCGCCAGCAGCCAAATACCGGGAGGAACCGGGGAGCTGTTTTTT. This sequence joins TRBV4-1 and TRBJ2-2; 7 positions match TRBD2. The CDR3 is 15 residues long. Per the germline V gene, CDR1 is MGHRA and CDR2 is YSYEKL. Trimming removed 2 bases from V and 5 bases from J; junction bases left unmatched: 5.

The genes are TRBV28 and TRBJ2-7; D call uncertain. The ends were cut back, 3 bases at V and 6 bases at J, with 12 bases in the middle. The germline V gene encodes CDR1 MDHEN and CDR2 SYDVKM. This CDR3 is 13 amino acids long. The CDR3 loop reads CASSFPRIREQYF. Written as DNA, the CDR3 is TGTGCCAGCAGTTTTCCCCGTATCCGCGAGCAGTACTTC.

This rearrangement joins TRBV19 to TRBJ2-5; 10 bases align to TRBD2. CDR1 is LNHDA and CDR2 is SQIVND in the germline V gene (reference sequence). This CDR3 has 15 amino acids. J was trimmed by 5 bases and V by 4 bases; bases with no gene match: 7. For the CDR3, the DNA is TGTGCCAGTAGTACCAACCTAGCGGGAGTTGAGACCCAGTACTTC. It encodes CASSTNLAGVETQYF.

There are a few counts of this clone. This rearrangement joins TRBV6-5 to TRBJ1-3; no firm D call. Trimming removed 0 bases from V and 3 bases from J, with 6 bases in between. The CDR3 is 14 amino acids. Germline V gene data show CDR1 as MNHEY and CDR2 as SVGAGI. The CDR3 bases are TGTGCCAGCAGTTACTCGCCCTATGGAAACACCATATATTTT. Amino acid sequence: CASSYSPYGNTIYF.

This chain links TRBV6-4 with TRBJ2-3, with D tentatively TRBD2 (6 bases). Trimming took off 3 bases at V and 1 base at J, with 11 bases between the two ends. The length of the CDR3 is 15 residues. The V gene's germline CDR1 is MRHNA and CDR2 SNTAGT. This CDR3 reads CASSDRASGTDTQYF. CDR3 DNA sequence: TGTGCCAGCAGTGATCGGGCTAGCGGCACAGATACGCAGTATTTT.

This clone was seen only a few times. The chain joins TRBV9 to TRBJ2-5; D uncertain. Germline V gene lookup returns CDR1 SGDLS and CDR2 YYNGEE. V lost 4 bases to trimming and J lost 5 bases, with 6 bases between them. The CDR3 is 11 amino acids. In nucleotides, the CDR3 is TGTGCCAGCAGCCTAGGGGAGACCCAGTACTTC. Translating gives CASSLGETQYF.

The gene calls are TRBV5-6 and TRBJ2-7; 8 bases are a match to TRBD2. The CDR3 runs 14 residues. Germline V gives CDR1 SGHDT, CDR2 YYEEEE. Trimming cost V 3 bases and J 7 bases; bases outside gene matches: 9. Written as DNA, the CDR3 is TGTGCCAGCAGCTATCGGGAGGGGAGAGGGGAGCAGTACTTC. Translation: CASSYREGRGEQYF.

This sequence joins TRBV18 and TRBJ2-7; 7 bases align to TRBD1. This CDR3 comprises 15 residues. Germline trimming cut 0 bases from V and 2 bases from J; bases unmatched to any gene: 4. Germline CDR1 KGHSH, CDR2 LQKENI. CDR3 in DNA: TGTGCCAGCTCACCACCGTGGACAGGAACCTACGAGCAGTACTTC. It is translated as CASSPPWTGTYEQYF. The whole variable domain, remainder taken from reference TRBV18 and TRBJ2-7, is NAGVMQNPRHLVRRRGQEARLRCSPMKGHSHVYWYRQLPEEGLKFMVYLQKENIIDESGMPKERFSAEFPKEGPSILRIQQVVRGDSAAYFCASSPPWTGTYEQYFGPGTRLTVT.